The source of this TCR beta chain is a study of tumour-infiltrating T cells in Burkitt lymphoma. The germline V gene has CDR1 SQVTM and CDR2 ANQGSEA. CDR3 length: 11 amino acids. Sequencing used immunoSEQ multiplex PCR; TCRdb keeps in-frame clones, though not all of them. The data contain about 6,000 clones, approximately 15% of them singletons. With regard to this clone: One junction end disagrees with the germline gene, perhaps due to a read error.

The chain has TRBV29-1 and TRBJ1-2; 10 bases line up with TRBD1. Sequenced material: tumor tissue. This TCR derives from a human donor with diffuse large B-cell lymphoma. CDR3 residues: CSVTGGYGYTF. The DNA for the CDR3 is TGCAGCGTGACAGGGGGCTATGGCTACACCTTT.